Reported below is one T cell receptor (beta chain). PCR employed 60 Vbeta and 13 Jbeta primers. Some clones are missing from TCRdb's copy, which holds only in-frame ones; the method was immunoSEQ multiplex PCR. Its table lists 160,000 or so clones. In germline, CDR1 is LGHNT, CDR2 FRNRAP. V lost 7 bases to trimming and J lost 0 bases, with 10 bases between them. The CDR3 runs to 13 residues. This sample is drawn from a study of cytomegalovirus exposure and HLA in healthy donors. The chain combines TRBV12-5 with TRBJ2-7, with D perhaps TRBD1 (6 bases). The receptor comes from a young man in good health and CMV-seronegative. Sequenced sample: PBMCs. The CDR3: CASVLGGSYEQYF. CDR3 coding DNA: TGTGCTAGTGTCCTAGGGGGCTCCTACGAGCAGTACTTC.